This T cell receptor beta chain is drawn from a study of blood T cell repertoires in COVID-19. Study-wide background: Acute and convalescent COVID-19 samples came from the United States, Italy and Spain.

This clone was seen a single time. Individuals aged 18 to 89 years were recruited from fewer than 25 US areas. Cohort placement rested on clinical history that participants reported themselves. Per the germline V gene, CDR1 is SGHAT and CDR2 is FQNNGV. The CDR3 covers 15 residues. V lost 5 bases and J lost 5, with 15 bases in between. Some clones are missing from TCRdb's copy, which holds only in-frame ones; the method was immunoSEQ multiplex PCR. The repertoire holds hundreds of thousands of clones, with about nine tenths as singletons. Sample: PBMCs or T cells enriched from blood (not recorded which). The rearrangement links TRBV11-2 to TRBJ1-4; a weak D match, TRBD1 (6 bases). The receptor was isolated from a man younger than 40 who had recovered from COVID-19. The CDR3: CASSPLSGANEKLFF. The CDR3 bases are TGTGCCAGCAGCCCCCTATCAGGGGCCAATGAAAAACTGTTTTTT.